This T cell receptor (beta chain) was profiled in a study of beta chain features in type 1 diabetes. Per the germline V gene, CDR1 is GTSNPN and CDR2 is SVGIG (reference sequence). Trimming cost V 0 bases and J 7 bases, with 13 bases left between them. The CDR3 length is 13 residues. What was sequenced were expressed TCRB transcripts, since all of the isolated RNA had been reverse transcribed. Clones were sequenced by immunoSEQ multiplex PCR, and TCRdb holds only the in-frame ones, with some missing. The sample consists of about 230,000 clones, 7.5% to 10% of them appearing once. The J gene is TRBJ2-7, the V gene TRBV30; a weak D match, TRBD1 (6 bases). This clonotype was obtained from a young woman in good health. Material for sequencing was naive CD4+ T cells from blood. The CDR3 DNA sequence: TGTGCCTGGAGTGTACTCAGGGGACGTGAGCAGTACTTC. This gives the protein CAWSVLRGREQYF.